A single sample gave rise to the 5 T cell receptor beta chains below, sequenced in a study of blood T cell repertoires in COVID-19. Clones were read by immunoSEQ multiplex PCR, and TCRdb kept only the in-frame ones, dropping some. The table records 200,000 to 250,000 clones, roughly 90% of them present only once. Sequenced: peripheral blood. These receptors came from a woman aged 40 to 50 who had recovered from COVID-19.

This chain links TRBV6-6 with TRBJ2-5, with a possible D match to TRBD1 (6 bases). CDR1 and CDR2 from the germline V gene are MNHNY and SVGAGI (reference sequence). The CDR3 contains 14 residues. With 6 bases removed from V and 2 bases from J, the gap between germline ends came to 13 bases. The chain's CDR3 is CASRSAQGQETQYF. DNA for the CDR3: TGTGCCAGCAGGTCAGCACAGGGACAAGAGACCCAGTACTTC.

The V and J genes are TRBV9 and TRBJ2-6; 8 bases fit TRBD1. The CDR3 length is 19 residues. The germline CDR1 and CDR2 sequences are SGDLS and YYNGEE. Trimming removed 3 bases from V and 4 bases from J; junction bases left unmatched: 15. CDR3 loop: CASSGLRTGRPGGANVLTF. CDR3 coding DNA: TGTGCCAGCAGCGGGCTCCGGACAGGGCGACCGGGGGGGGCCAACGTCCTGACTTTC.

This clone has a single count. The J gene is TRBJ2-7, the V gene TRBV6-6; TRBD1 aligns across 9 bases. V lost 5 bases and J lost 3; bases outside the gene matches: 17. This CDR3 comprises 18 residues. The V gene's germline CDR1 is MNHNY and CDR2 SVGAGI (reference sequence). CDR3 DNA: TGTGCCAGCAGTCTCACCCCTTACCACCGGGACAGGGTCTACGAGCAGTACTTC. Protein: CASSLTPYHRDRVYEQYF.

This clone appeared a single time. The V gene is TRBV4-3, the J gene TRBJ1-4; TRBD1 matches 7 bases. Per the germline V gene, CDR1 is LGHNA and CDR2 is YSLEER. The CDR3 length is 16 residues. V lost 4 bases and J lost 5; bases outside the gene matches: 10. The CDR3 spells CASSRDWDSRNEKLFF. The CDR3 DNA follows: TGCGCCAGCAGCCGGGATTGGGACAGCCGAAATGAAAAACTGTTTTTT.

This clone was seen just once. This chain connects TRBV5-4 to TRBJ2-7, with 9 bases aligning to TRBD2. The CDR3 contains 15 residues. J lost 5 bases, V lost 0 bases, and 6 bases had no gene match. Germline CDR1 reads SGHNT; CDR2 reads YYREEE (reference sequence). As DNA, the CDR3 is TGTGCCAGCAGCTTGGTCAGCGGGAGGTCGAACGAGCAGTACTTC. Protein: CASSLVSGRSNEQYF.